This entry concerns a single T cell receptor beta chain. Treatment in this sample: preoperative locoregional IRX-2 cytokine immunotherapy. This phase Ib study tested locoregional IRX-2 cytokine immunotherapy given before surgery. Using immunoSEQ multiplex PCR, the repertoire was profiled, and TCRdb retains in-frame clones only, with some absent. The sample lists some 22,000 clones, roughly nine tenths seen once, with about 9.4% in the top ten. The CDR3 sequence is 15 residues long. Germline CDR1 LNHNV, CDR2 YYDKDF (reference sequence). With 1 base removed from V and 1 base from J, the gap between germline ends came to 11 bases. The entry originates in a study of preoperative IRX-2 immunotherapy in early breast cancer.

The chain has TRBV15 and TRBJ2-7; D might be TRBD1 (5 bases). Sample: tumor tissue, taken after IRX-2 immunotherapy. This TCR was recovered from a human donor with breast cancer. The CDR3 here is CATSRAGQESYEQYF. DNA of the CDR3: TGTGCCACCAGCAGAGCAGGACAAGAATCCTACGAGCAGTACTTC.